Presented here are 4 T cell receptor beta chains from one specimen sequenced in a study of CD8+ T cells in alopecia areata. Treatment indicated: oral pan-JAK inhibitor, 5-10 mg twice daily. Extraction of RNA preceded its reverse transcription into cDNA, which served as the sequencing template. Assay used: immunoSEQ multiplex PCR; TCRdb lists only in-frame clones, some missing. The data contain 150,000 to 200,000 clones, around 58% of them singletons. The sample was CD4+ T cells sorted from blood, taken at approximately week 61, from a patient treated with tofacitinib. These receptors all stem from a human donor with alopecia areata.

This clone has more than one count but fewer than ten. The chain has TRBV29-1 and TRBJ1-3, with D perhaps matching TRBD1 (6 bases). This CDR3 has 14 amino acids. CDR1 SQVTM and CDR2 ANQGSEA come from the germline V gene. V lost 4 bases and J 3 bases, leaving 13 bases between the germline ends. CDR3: CSVVQGLYGNTIYF. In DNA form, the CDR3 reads TGCAGCGTTGTACAGGGTCTATATGGAAACACCATATATTTT.

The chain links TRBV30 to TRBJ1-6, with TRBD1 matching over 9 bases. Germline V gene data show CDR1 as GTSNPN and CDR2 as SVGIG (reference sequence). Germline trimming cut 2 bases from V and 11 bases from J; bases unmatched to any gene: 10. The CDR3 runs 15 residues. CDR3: CAWSFATGGIAPLHF. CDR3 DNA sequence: TGTGCCTGGAGTTTTGCGACAGGGGGGATAGCACCCCTCCACTTT.

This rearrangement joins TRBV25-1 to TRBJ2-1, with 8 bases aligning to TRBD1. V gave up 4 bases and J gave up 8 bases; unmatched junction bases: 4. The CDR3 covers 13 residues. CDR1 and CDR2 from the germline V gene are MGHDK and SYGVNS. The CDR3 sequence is CASSALTGDEQFF. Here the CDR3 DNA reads TGTGCCAGCAGTGCGCTGACAGGGGATGAGCAGTTCTTC.

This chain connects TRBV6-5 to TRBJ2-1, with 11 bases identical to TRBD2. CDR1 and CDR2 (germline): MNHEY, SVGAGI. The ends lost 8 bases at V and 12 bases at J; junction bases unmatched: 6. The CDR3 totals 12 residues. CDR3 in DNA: TGTGCCAGCCGGATAGCGGGGGGGCCGCAGTTCTTC. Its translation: CASRIAGGPQFF.